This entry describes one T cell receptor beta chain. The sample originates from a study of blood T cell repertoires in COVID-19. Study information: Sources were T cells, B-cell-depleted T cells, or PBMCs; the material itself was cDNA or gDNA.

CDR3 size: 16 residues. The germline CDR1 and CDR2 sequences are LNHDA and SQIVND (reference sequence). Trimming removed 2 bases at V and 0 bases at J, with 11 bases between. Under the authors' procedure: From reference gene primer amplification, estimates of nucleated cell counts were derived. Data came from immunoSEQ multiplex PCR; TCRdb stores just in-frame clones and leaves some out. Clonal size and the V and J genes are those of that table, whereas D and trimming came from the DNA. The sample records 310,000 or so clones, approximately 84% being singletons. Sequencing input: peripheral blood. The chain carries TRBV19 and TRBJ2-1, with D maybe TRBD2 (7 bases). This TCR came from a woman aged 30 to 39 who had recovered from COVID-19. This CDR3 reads CASSIRGGGSYNEQFF. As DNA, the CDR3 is TGTGCCAGTAGTATACGAGGGGGGGGCTCCTACAATGAGCAGTTCTTC.